This entry is about one T cell receptor beta chain. What it binds is not known. These data are taken from a study of T cell responses to AZD1222 COVID-19 vaccine. The CDR3 extends over 14 amino acids. With V trimmed by 5 bases and J by 4 bases, 3 bases remained unmatched. The germline V gene encodes CDR1 MDHEN and CDR2 SYDVKM. General study results and limits: Repertoires were obtained solely post-peak T cell response. Spike-specific TCR breadth and depth went up after people got two AZD1222 doses. At baseline, seropositivity was found in only 6 or 7 AZD1222 recipients. CD4 TCRs associated with vaccination spanned spike, dominating at 160-218 and 743-854.

Method: immunoSEQ multiplex PCR; TCRdb's copy keeps in-frame clones and lacks some. The sample consists of roughly 170,000 clones, about 90% of them appearing once. The chain recombines TRBV28 with TRBJ2-5; TRBD2 matches at 11 bases. This specimen consisted of peripheral blood, obtained on day 0 of AZD1222 vaccination. This TCR was sampled from an adult in good health. CDR3 DNA sequence: TGTGCCAGCAGTCCGCTAGCGGGAGGAGAGACCCAGTACTTC. Protein product: CASSPLAGGETQYF.